The rows below give T cell receptor beta chains drawn from one sample of a study of cytomegalovirus exposure and HLA in healthy donors. TCRdb's copy holds only in-frame clones and misses some; the assay was immunoSEQ multiplex PCR. Among a few hundred thousand clones listed, less than 85% were seen once. Sequenced material: PBMCs. These receptors were taken from a girl aged 2 to 9 in good health and CMV-seronegative. CDR3s include the opening cysteine and the closing phenylalanine or tryptophan. D genes are given only for firm matches. Size is stated for part of the rows, as once, few or many counts, or as a class when the clone is expanded.

j_call clone_size d_call v_call cdr3_aa cdr3_nt
TRBJ1-4 - - TRBV2 CASRVLPQELFF TGTGCCAGCAGGGTGCTCCCCCAGGAACTGTTTTTT
TRBJ1-1 - TRBD1 TRBV2 CATAPGQAIEAFF TGTGCCACCGCCCCGGGACAGGCGATTGAAGCTTTCTTT
TRBJ1-1 - - TRBV29-1 CSVGWAMNTEAFF TGCAGCGTTGGGTGGGCGATGAACACTGAAGCTTTCTTT
TRBJ1-1 few - TRBV4-1 CASSQGPTTEAFF TGCGCCAGCAGCCAAGGTCCTACGACTGAAGCTTTCTTT
TRBJ2-7 - - TRBV15 CATSREGGAYEQYF TGTGCCACCAGCAGAGAAGGAGGCGCCTACGAGCAGTACTTC
TRBJ2-5 - TRBD1 TRBV19 CASRSGTVQETQYF TGTGCCAGTAGGTCCGGGACAGTCCAAGAGACCCAGTACTTC
TRBJ2-2 - TRBD2 TRBV6-5 CASTGGEGTGELFF TGTGCCAGCACCGGGGGGGAGGGCACCGGGGAGCTGTTTTTT
TRBJ2-1 - TRBD2 TRBV10-1 CASSPRLAGRFAGSYNEQFF TGCGCCAGCAGTCCACGCCTAGCGGGAAGGTTCGCAGGGTCCTACAATGAGCAGTTCTTC
TRBJ1-2 - - TRBV7-9 CASSRSGDAGYTF TGTGCCAGCAGCCGTTCAGGGGATGCTGGCTACACCTTC
TRBJ1-1 - - TRBV7-3 CASSRNRDEGEAFF TGTGCCAGCAGCCGTAACAGGGACGAGGGTGAAGCTTTCTTT
TRBJ1-2 - TRBD1 TRBV7-9 CASSRGPQGASGYTF TGTGCCAGCAGTCGCGGGCCCCAGGGGGCTAGTGGCTACACCTTC
TRBJ1-2 few - TRBV6-1 CAGSTGPGRGYTF TGTGCCGGGTCTACAGGCCCCGGCAGGGGCTACACCTTC
TRBJ2-5 few TRBD2 TRBV19 CASSIRGGTETQYF TGTGCCAGTAGTATACGGGGGGGGACGGAGACCCAGTACTTC
TRBJ2-7 - TRBD2 TRBV5-1 CASSYLSGSYEQYF TGCGCCAGCAGCTACCTTAGCGGGAGCTACGAGCAGTACTTC
TRBJ1-1 - - TRBV10-3 CAISMTGNTEAFF TGTGCCATCAGTATGACAGGGAACACTGAAGCTTTCTTT
TRBJ2-1 - - TRBV13 CASSLREMVNEQFF TGTGCCAGCAGCTTACGGGAGATGGTCAATGAGCAGTTCTTC
TRBJ1-1 - TRBD1 TRBV27 CASSFDARQGEAFF TGTGCCAGCAGTTTTGACGCGAGACAGGGGGAAGCTTTCTTT
TRBJ2-3 - TRBD1 TRBV5-8 CASSDRGPTDTQYF TGTGCCAGCAGCGACAGGGGGCCCACAGATACGCAGTATTTT
TRBJ1-2 - TRBD1 TRBV27 CASSLRDRGQGYTF TGTGCCAGCAGTTTACGGGACAGGGGGCAGGGCTACACCTTC
TRBJ2-3 - TRBD2 TRBV19 CASSMLGLAGEFPTDTQYF TGTGCCAGTAGTATGCTGGGGCTAGCGGGAGAATTCCCCACAGATACGCAGTATTTT
TRBJ2-2 - - TRBV18 CASSLPVITGELFF TGTGCCAGCTCACTTCCAGTAATCACCGGGGAGCTGTTTTTT
TRBJ2-7 - TRBD1 TRBV10-3 CAISDTPLTGVAYEQYF TGTGCCATCAGTGACACTCCGCTGACAGGGGTAGCCTACGAGCAGTACTTC
TRBJ1-5 - - TRBV2 CASSDLLRGRTF TGTGCCAGCAGTGATCTACTCAGGGGACGGACCTTT
TRBJ2-1 once - TRBV19 CASSIGYGEMGEQFF TGTGCCAGTAGTATCGGGTATGGGGAGATGGGTGAGCAGTTCTTC
TRBJ1-2 - TRBD1 TRBV5-1 CASSLRGQGNYGYTF TGCGCCAGCAGCTTGAGAGGACAGGGAAACTATGGCTACACCTTC
TRBJ2-3 - TRBD1 TRBV5-4 CASSSGTGDTQYF TGTGCCAGCAGTTCCGGGACAGGAGATACGCAGTATTTT
TRBJ1-2 - TRBD1 TRBV28 CASNIQAAGGHYGYTF TGTGCCAGCAACATTCAGGCGGCAGGGGGGCACTATGGCTACACCTTC
TRBJ1-1 - - TRBV10-1 CASSEVRDRNTEAFF TGCGCCAGCAGTGAGGTCCGAGACAGGAACACTGAAGCTTTCTTT
TRBJ1-3 once TRBD1 TRBV5-4 CASSSRDRGNTIYF TGTGCCAGCAGCTCCCGGGACAGGGGAAACACCATATATTTT
TRBJ1-2 - TRBD1 TRBV4-1 CASSHAGGNYGYTF TGCGCCAGCAGCCACGCAGGGGGTAACTATGGCTACACCTTC
TRBJ2-5 - - TRBV19 CASSIRVGGVETQYF TGTGCCAGTAGTATCCGGGTGGGGGGTGTAGAGACCCAGTACTTC
TRBJ1-4 once - TRBV14 CASSQDLGSRLFF TGTGCCAGCAGCCAAGATCTCGGTTCGAGGCTGTTTTTT
TRBJ2-7 - TRBD2 TRBV5-1 CASSFGDYPYEQYF TGCGCCAGCAGCTTTGGGGACTATCCCTACGAGCAGTACTTC
TRBJ2-7 once TRBD2 TRBV19 CASSPRLANEQYF TGTGCCAGTAGTCCAAGACTAGCAAACGAGCAGTACTTC
TRBJ2-5 - TRBD1 TRBV5-1 CASSGGQSQETQYF TGCGCCAGCAGCGGGGGACAGTCCCAAGAGACCCAGTACTTC
TRBJ1-2 few TRBD1 TRBV27 CASRDRESAGYTF TGTGCCAGCCGGGACAGGGAATCGGCTGGCTACACCTTC
TRBJ1-5 - TRBD1 TRBV19 CATTGEGVQPQHF TGTGCCACTACAGGGGAAGGGGTTCAGCCCCAGCATTTT
TRBJ2-5 - TRBD1 TRBV19 CASSIGGSGGVTQYF TGTGCCAGTAGTATCGGAGGATCAGGGGGCGTGACCCAGTACTTC
TRBJ2-2 - TRBD2 TRBV5-1 CASTPGTSGNTGELFF TGCGCCAGCACCCCAGGGACTAGCGGTAACACCGGGGAGCTGTTTTTT
TRBJ2-7 - - TRBV19 CASSITGTNNEQYF TGTGCCAGTAGTATAACAGGGACCAATAACGAGCAGTACTTC
TRBJ2-1 - - TRBV6-6 CASSPLGGKSYNEQFF TGTGCCAGCAGTCCCCTGGGCGGGAAGTCCTACAATGAGCAGTTCTTC
TRBJ1-5 - - TRBV7-8 CASSLVPGVNQPQHF TGTGCCAGCAGCTTAGTACCCGGGGTCAATCAGCCCCAGCATTTT
TRBJ2-6 - - TRBV5-8 CASSLFQGPVLTF TGTGCCAGCAGCTTGTTCCAGGGCCCAGTCCTGACTTTC
TRBJ2-2 - - TRBV4-1 CASSQEWQDTGELFF TGCGCCAGCAGCCAAGAGTGGCAGGACACCGGGGAGCTGTTTTTT
TRBJ1-1 - - TRBV5-4 CASSPGGGGTAFF TGTGCCAGCAGCCCGGGGGGAGGGGGTACAGCTTTCTTT
TRBJ2-1 - TRBD2 TRBV12-5 CASGRGLVNEQFF TGTGCTAGTGGTCGCGGACTAGTCAATGAGCAGTTCTTC
TRBJ1-2 - - TRBV7-9 CASSPGQGPRGYTF TGTGCCAGCAGCCCCGGGCAGGGGCCTCGAGGCTACACCTTC
TRBJ2-2 once - TRBV5-8 CASSSRQAGELFF TGTGCCAGCAGCTCTAGACAGGCAGGGGAGCTGTTTTTT
TRBJ1-1 - - TRBV4-1 CATRNAQGNTEAFF TGCGCCACCCGAAACGCACAGGGGAACACTGAAGCTTTCTTT
TRBJ1-2 - - TRBV20-1 CSGGLGYGYTF TGCAGTGGGGGCTTAGGCTATGGCTACACCTTC
TRBJ2-7 - - TRBV6-5 CASSYVQGSSYEQYF TGTGCCAGCAGTTACGTACAGGGATCGTCCTACGAGCAGTACTTC
TRBJ2-5 - TRBD1 TRBV11-3 CASSPGRLTGGEAQYF TGTGCCAGCAGCCCCGGACGTTTAACAGGGGGAGAGGCCCAGTACTTC